Each of the 10 T cell receptor beta chains below was sequenced from the same sample in a study of neurological immune-mediated disorders. Using its own MiXCR run on the 5' RACE reads, TCRdb lists one record per CDR3 protein. The data hold tens of thousands of distinct CDR3 sequences, with 3.5% to 4.5% observed a single time. Time point meaning: longitudinal time-point 3. The material sequenced was PBMCs. The receptors stem from a woman aged 55-69 years with multiple sclerosis.

This clonotype was detected many times. The rearrangement joins TRBV6-1 to TRBJ2-5; D gene unclear. The germline V gene encodes CDR1 MNHNS and CDR2 SASEGT. The CDR3 covers 13 residues. V lost 6 bases to trimming and J lost 5 bases, with 13 bases between them. The CDR3 DNA reads as TGTGCCAGCAGACCTGGTCTTCGGGAGACCCAGTACTTC. It encodes CASRPGLRETQYF.

This clonotype has a count of ten or more. V and J are TRBV20-1 and TRBJ2-7; D is unclear. Germline CDR1 reads DFQATT; CDR2 reads SNEGSKA (reference sequence). The CDR3 is 13 amino acids. V gave up 8 bases and J gave up 4 bases, with 18 bases separating them. CDR3 region: CSPLRIRVYEQYF. For the CDR3, the DNA is TGCAGTCCGCTAAGGATTAGGGTGTACGAGCAGTACTTC.

This clonotype was observed many times. This chain uses TRBV29-1 with TRBJ2-2; 10 nucleotides line up with TRBD2. Germline-derived CDR1 and CDR2 are SQVTM and ANQGSEA. Trimming took 0 bases from V and 7 from J; bases not matched to a gene: 11. The CDR3 is made up of 17 amino acids. As DNA, the CDR3 is TGCAGCGTTGAAGATTGGACGAGCGGGGGGGCCGACGGGGAGCTGTTTTTT. Protein sequence: CSVEDWTSGGADGELFF.

This clonotype was recorded at least ten times. The J gene is TRBJ1-2, the V gene TRBV5-1; D remains unclear. Germline V gene data show CDR1 as SGHRS and CDR2 as YFSETQ. The germline V and J ends were trimmed by 4 bases and 1 base, with 8 bases remaining between them. CDR3 length equals 13 residues. The CDR3 DNA reads as TGCGCCAGCAGCCCCGTTGGTAACTATGGCTACACCTTC. Its translation: CASSPVGNYGYTF.

In its sample, this clonotype was seen many times. The V gene is TRBV7-9, the J gene TRBJ2-3; the D gene is possibly TRBD1 (5 bases). The CDR3 has 14 amino acids. Trimming shortened V by 5 bases and J by 1 base, and 10 bases separated the two germline ends. Germline CDR1 SEHNR, CDR2 FQNEAQ (reference sequence). The CDR3 loop is CASSPPGRTDTQYF. The CDR3, as DNA: TGTGCCAGCAGCCCGCCAGGGCGCACAGATACGCAGTATTTT. Filled out from reference TRBV7-9 and TRBJ2-3, the complete variable domain reads DTGVSQNPRHKITKRGQNVTFRCDPISEHNRLYWYRQTLGQGPEFLTYFQNEAQLEKSRLLSDRFSAERPKGSFSTLEIQRTEQGDSAMYLCASSPPGRTDTQYFGPGTRLTVL.

This clonotype was seen many times. The genes are TRBV6-5 and TRBJ2-1; 7 nucleotides line up with TRBD1. The CDR3 length is 11 residues. With V trimmed by 6 bases and J by 10 bases, 3 bases remained unmatched. From germline, CDR1 is MNHEY and CDR2 SVGAGI. This CDR3 reads CASRRQGEQFF. The CDR3 nucleotides are TGTGCCAGCAGGCGACAGGGCGAGCAGTTCTTC.

This clonotype has a count of ten or more. The chain joins TRBV4-2 to TRBJ1-1; 8 bases fit TRBD1. The germline gives CDR1 LGHNA, CDR2 YNFKEQ. Trimming cost V 0 bases and J 8 bases; bases outside gene matches: 2. There are 13 residues in the CDR3. Here the CDR3 reads CASSQDGQGEAFF. CDR3 DNA: TGTGCCAGCAGCCAAGACGGACAGGGAGAAGCTTTCTTT.

This clonotype has ten or more counts. The chain couples TRBV3-1 to TRBJ1-1; a possible D gene is TRBD1 (5 bases). The germline V and J ends were trimmed by 2 bases and 1 base, with 11 bases remaining between them. In germline, CDR1 is LGHDT, CDR2 YNNKEL (reference sequence). CDR3 size: 15 residues. CDR3 DNA: TGTGCCAGCAGCCAACCGGGACCAAAGAACACTGAAGCTTTCTTT. It is translated as CASSQPGPKNTEAFF.

The sample holds many counts of this clonotype. The chain employs TRBV20-1 and TRBJ1-1; the D is unclear. The V gene lost 1 base and the J gene lost 0 bases, with 15 bases spanning the gap. CDR1 and CDR2 (germline): DFQATT, SNEGSKA (reference sequence). The CDR3 spans 16 residues. This CDR3 reads CSARGALANMNTEAFF. The CDR3 DNA sequence: TGCAGTGCTAGAGGGGCCCTCGCAAATATGAACACTGAAGCTTTCTTT.

This clonotype was recorded many times. The chain uses TRBV5-1 and TRBJ2-5; TRBD1 agrees at 9 bases. CDR3 length equals 16 residues. Germline V CDR1 and CDR2: SGHRS, YFSETQ. V shed 3 bases and J 5 bases; nucleotides not matched to a gene: 11. The CDR3 loop is CASSSGQGQRGETQYF. In DNA form, the CDR3 reads TGCGCCAGCAGCTCAGGACAGGGGCAACGCGGGGAGACCCAGTACTTC.